This T cell receptor beta chain was found in a study of blood T cell repertoires in COVID-19 (dated by TCRdb to the early 2020s). With regard to the full study: The collaborator samples originated in the United States, Italy and Spain and spanned the acute and convalescent phases of COVID-19. The prospective study material was composed of cDNA or gDNA derived from T cells, B-cell-depleted T cells, or PBMCs. Deeply sampled blood TCRbeta repertoires from subjects exposed to, actively infected with, or recovered from COVID-19 were included in the dataset. A freely available public database, intended as a resource for researchers studying the immune response to SARS-CoV-2, is where the repertoires were released. Samples came from the ongoing ImmuneRACE study (first 160 participants) plus 1,254 subjects from 6 global collaborators. Sample metadata almost always included a de-identified subject ID, COVID-19 status, age in years and sex. Where HLA class I and class II types were available, the types were taken from metadata supplied by the sample provider, not from assay-based typing. Paper-wide results and their limitations: The quantity of clinical and demographic metadata differed by source and by participant and was supplied without curation.

Turning to this clone: This clone's antigen is unknown. The record has no base qualities; no much larger clone is one base away.

Each collaborating institution followed its own protocols to collect whole blood in K2EDTA tubes. For TCRbeta analysis, collaborators shipped samples in one of three forms: frozen whole blood, isolated PBMCs, or DNA extracted from either of those sample types. TCRbeta CDR3 regions were amplified from genomic DNA by means of the immunoSEQ Assay, a bias-controlled multiplex PCR. In the paper's pipeline: The number of nucleated cells in each sample was estimated from the amplification of reference gene primers within the assay. To quantify the absolute abundance of each unique TCRbeta CDR3 rearrangement, sequence reads were collapsed and filtered. For each sample, productive Simpson clonality was calculated as the square root of Simpson's diversity index across productive rearrangements. The clones in this table, taken by TCRdb from immuneACCESS, are in-frame only. Not every clone is retained; where verified, under half of the shortfall comes from an unresolved V gene, and the cause of the rest is unknown. V and J calls and clone size are copied from that table; D and trimming were computed from the DNA. The sample contains 150,000 to 200,000 clones, 79% of them found a single time. The biggest ten clones account for roughly a sixth of the sample.

The CDR3 numbers 17 residues from cysteine through phenylalanine. Only the CDR3 DNA stays, 51 bases, in frame from base 1. V is cut back by 1 base and J by 1 base, with 8 bases in the junction unmatched. CDR1 and CDR2 are drawn from the germline V gene: LGHNA, YSLEER. Rearrangement joined TRBV4-3 to TRBJ1-1, with 8 bases in between that match TRBD1. Sequencing input: peripheral blood. This receptor was identified in a man in his sixties with active or convalescent COVID-19. The nucleotide sequence is TGCGCCAGCAGCCAAGTCCCGGGACAGGAGTGGAACACTGAAGCTTTCTTT. Translated, it gives CASSQVPGQEWNTEAFF.